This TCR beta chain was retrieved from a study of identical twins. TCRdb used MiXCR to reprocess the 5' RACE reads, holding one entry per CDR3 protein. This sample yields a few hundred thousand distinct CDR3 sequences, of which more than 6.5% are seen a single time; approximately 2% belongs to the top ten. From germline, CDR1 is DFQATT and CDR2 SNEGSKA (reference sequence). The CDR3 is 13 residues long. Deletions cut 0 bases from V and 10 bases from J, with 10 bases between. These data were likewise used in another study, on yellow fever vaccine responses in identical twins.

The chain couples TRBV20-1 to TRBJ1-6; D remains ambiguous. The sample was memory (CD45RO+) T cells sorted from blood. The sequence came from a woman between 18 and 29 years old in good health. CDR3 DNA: TGCAGTGCTAGAGAGGACGCCGGCTCACCCCTCCACTTT. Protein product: CSAREDAGSPLHF.